These T cell receptor beta chains were read from a single sample in a study of T cells in narcolepsy. Profiled with immunoSEQ multiplex PCR; TCRdb holds only in-frame clones, not every one. The table has approximately 35,000 clones, more than 70% seen once. The sequenced sample consisted of memory (CD45RA-) CD4+ T cells from blood. Receptor source: a human donor in good health. Each CDR3 is given with its conserved first and last residue. The order of the fields is J gene, V gene, D gene, clone size, CDR3 protein, CDR3 DNA. A D gene is named only where the DNA matches it firmly. A clone size is listed for some rows: how often the clone was seen (once, few, many), or a class if it is expanded.

j_call: TRBJ1-2; v_call: TRBV11-2; d_call: TRBD1; clone_size: NA; cdr3_aa: CASSRTGAYGYTF; cdr3_nt: TGTGCCAGCAGCCGGACAGGGGCCTATGGCTACACCTTC
j_call: TRBJ2-5; v_call: TRBV15; d_call: NA; clone_size: once; cdr3_aa: CATSSGGRVTQYF; cdr3_nt: TGTGCCACCAGCAGTGGGGGCAGGGTGACCCAGTACTTC
j_call: TRBJ2-1; v_call: TRBV9; d_call: TRBD2; clone_size: NA; cdr3_aa: CASSVGTSGVDNEQFF; cdr3_nt: TGTGCCAGCAGCGTAGGGACTAGCGGGGTGGACAATGAGCAGTTCTTC
j_call: TRBJ2-7; v_call: TRBV4-2; d_call: NA; clone_size: NA; cdr3_aa: CASSQEWSDYYEQYF; cdr3_nt: TGTGCCAGCAGCCAAGAGTGGTCAGACTACTACGAGCAGTACTTC
j_call: TRBJ2-3; v_call: TRBV18; d_call: NA; clone_size: once; cdr3_aa: CASSPGLAADTQYF; cdr3_nt: TGTGCCAGCTCACCAGGACTGGCGGCAGATACGCAGTATTTT
j_call: TRBJ2-7; v_call: TRBV5-1; d_call: TRBD2; clone_size: NA; cdr3_aa: CASSMGLVIYEQYF; cdr3_nt: TGCGCCAGCAGCATGGGACTAGTAATCTACGAGCAGTACTTC
j_call: TRBJ2-7; v_call: TRBV7-6; d_call: TRBD1; clone_size: once; cdr3_aa: CASSLEGQGPYEQYF; cdr3_nt: TGTGCCAGCAGCTTGGAGGGACAGGGTCCCTACGAGCAGTACTTC
j_call: TRBJ1-5; v_call: TRBV10-3; d_call: NA; clone_size: NA; cdr3_aa: CAISDSNQPQHF; cdr3_nt: TGTGCCATCAGCGACAGCAATCAGCCCCAGCATTTT
j_call: TRBJ2-5; v_call: TRBV5-1; d_call: TRBD2; clone_size: once; cdr3_aa: CASSLAGGGGGETQYF; cdr3_nt: TGCGCCAGCAGCTTGGCGGGGGGTGGCGGGGGAGAGACCCAGTACTTC
j_call: TRBJ2-7; v_call: TRBV6-5; d_call: NA; clone_size: few; cdr3_aa: CASSYSLWGGEQYF; cdr3_nt: TGTGCCAGCAGTTACTCGTTGTGGGGCGGCGAGCAGTACTTC
j_call: TRBJ1-3; v_call: TRBV5-5; d_call: TRBD1; clone_size: NA; cdr3_aa: CASSQDRDYRNTIYF; cdr3_nt: TGTGCCAGCAGCCAGGACAGGGATTATAGAAACACCATATATTTT
j_call: TRBJ2-6; v_call: TRBV14; d_call: NA; clone_size: NA; cdr3_aa: CASSQVKGPGANVLTF; cdr3_nt: TGTGCCAGCAGCCAAGTAAAAGGGCCGGGGGCCAACGTCCTGACTTTC
j_call: TRBJ1-3; v_call: TRBV6-1; d_call: NA; clone_size: NA; cdr3_aa: CASTENSSGNTIYF; cdr3_nt: TGTGCCAGCACCGAAAACAGCTCTGGAAACACCATATATTTT
j_call: TRBJ2-1; v_call: TRBV7-2; d_call: TRBD2; clone_size: NA; cdr3_aa: CASSSGTSSWEQFF; cdr3_nt: TGTGCCAGCAGCTCCGGGACTAGCTCCTGGGAGCAGTTCTTC
j_call: TRBJ2-7; v_call: TRBV6-1; d_call: NA; clone_size: NA; cdr3_aa: CASSETQGGSYEQYF; cdr3_nt: TGTGCCAGCAGTGAAACGCAGGGGGGGTCCTACGAGCAGTACTTC
j_call: TRBJ2-1; v_call: TRBV18; d_call: TRBD2; clone_size: NA; cdr3_aa: CASSPRTSYNEQFF; cdr3_nt: TGTGCCAGCTCACCGAGGACTAGCTACAATGAGCAGTTCTTC
j_call: TRBJ2-1; v_call: TRBV28; d_call: NA; clone_size: NA; cdr3_aa: CASSPHLEQFF; cdr3_nt: TGTGCCAGCAGTCCTCATTTGGAGCAGTTCTTC
j_call: TRBJ1-3; v_call: TRBV5-5; d_call: NA; clone_size: few; cdr3_aa: CASSLGGFRSGNTIYF; cdr3_nt: TGTGCCAGCAGCTTGGGAGGGTTCCGCTCTGGAAACACCATATATTTT